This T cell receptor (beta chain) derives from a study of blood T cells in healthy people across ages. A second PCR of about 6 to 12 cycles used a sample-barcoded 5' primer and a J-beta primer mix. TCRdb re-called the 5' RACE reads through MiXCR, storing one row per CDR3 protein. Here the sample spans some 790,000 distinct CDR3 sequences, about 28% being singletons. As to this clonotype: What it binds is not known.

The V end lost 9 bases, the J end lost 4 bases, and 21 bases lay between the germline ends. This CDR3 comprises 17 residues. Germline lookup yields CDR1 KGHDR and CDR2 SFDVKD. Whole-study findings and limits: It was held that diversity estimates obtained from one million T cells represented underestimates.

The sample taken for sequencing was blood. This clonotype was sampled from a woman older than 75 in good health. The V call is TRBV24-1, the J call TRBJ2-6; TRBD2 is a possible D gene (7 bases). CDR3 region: CATGPGRGAGGANVLTF. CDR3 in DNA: TGTGCCACCGGGCCAGGACGGGGGGCTGGAGGGGCCAACGTCCTGACTTTC.